This T cell receptor beta chain was documented in a study of beta chain features in type 1 diabetes. Study-wide findings and caveats: Researchers report that Type 1 diabetes patients had moderately but significantly shorter TCRB CDR3s across all four CD4+ subsets.

Turning to this clone: Its antigen is still unknown.

Isolated RNA was reverse transcribed in full, so expressed TCRB transcripts were sequenced. The repertoire was sequenced with immunoSEQ multiplex PCR; TCRdb's copy has only in-frame clones and lacks some. The table records 45,000 to 60,000 clones, under 75% of them present only once. The receptor was derived from a woman in her twenties or thirties with type 1 diabetes. What was sequenced was stem cell memory CD4+ T cells from blood.

This CDR3 is CASSVRPGQGIFGELFF. For the CDR3, the DNA is TGTGCCAGCAGTGTCCGTCCGGGACAGGGTATTTTCGGGGAGCTGTTTTTT. This sequence joins TRBV27 and TRBJ2-2; 9 bases map to TRBD1. Germline loops: CDR1 MNHEY, CDR2 SMNVEV (reference sequence). The CDR3 covers 17 residues. V dropped 5 bases and J dropped 7; count of bases not matched to a gene: 14.